The 22 T cell receptor beta chains below come from one sample, sequenced in a study of blood T cell repertoires in COVID-19. Assay: immunoSEQ multiplex PCR; the TCRdb copy retains only in-frame clones and omits some. Seen here are 60,000 to 75,000 clones, 85% observed once, and the top ten hold about a sixth. Source material: peripheral blood. Every receptor here comes from a human donor in a cohort sampled during active COVID-19.

V and J are TRBV24-1 and TRBJ2-3; 8 nucleotides line up with TRBD1. The ends lost 5 bases at V and 5 bases at J; junction bases unmatched: 8. The CDR3 contains 15 residues. The germline V gene encodes CDR1 KGHDR and CDR2 SFDVKD. This CDR3 is CATSAQDRAGDTQYF. The CDR3 DNA is TGTGCCACCAGTGCCCAGGACAGGGCTGGAGATACGCAGTATTTT.

The chain is built from TRBV19 and TRBJ1-3; 8 nucleotides align to TRBD1. Germline values: CDR1 LNHDA, CDR2 SQIVND (reference sequence). V lost 2 bases and J lost 8; bases outside the gene matches: 5. The length of the CDR3 is 14 residues. CDR3 sequence: CASSIRTGSDTIYF. The CDR3 DNA reads as TGTGCCAGTAGTATAAGGACAGGGAGCGACACCATATATTTT.

The genes are TRBV5-8 and TRBJ1-3; D may be TRBD1 (6 bases). From germline, CDR1 is SGHTS and CDR2 YDEGEE. The germline V and J ends were trimmed by 0 bases and 4 bases, with 11 bases remaining between them. CDR3 size: 15 residues. The CDR3 reads CASSLAGTKGNTIYF. In nucleotides, the CDR3 is TGTGCCAGCAGCTTGGCCGGGACAAAGGGAAACACCATATATTTT.

The genes are TRBV5-5 and TRBJ1-3, with D perhaps TRBD1 (5 bases). V was cut by 4 bases and J by 3 bases, with 17 bases left in between. Germline CDR1 SGHKS, CDR2 YYEKEE (reference sequence). CDR3 size: 16 residues. The CDR3 DNA reads TGTGCCAGCAGCCTCCCTGGGGCAGGCCATGGAAACACCATATATTTT. As protein: CASSLPGAGHGNTIYF.

CDR3 in amino acids: CASSFQETQYF. The CDR3 nucleotides are TGCGCCAGCAGCTTTCAGGAGACCCAGTACTTC. J is TRBJ2-5 and V is TRBV5-1; no clear D gene. The ends were cut back, 2 bases at V and 5 bases at J, with 4 bases in the middle. CDR1 and CDR2 from the germline V gene are SGHRS and YFSETQ. The CDR3 loop spans 11 amino acids.

The chain employs TRBV6-2 or TRBV6-3 and TRBJ1-4, with 7 nucleotides matching TRBD1. The CDR3 totals 11 residues. CDR1 MNHEY and CDR2 SVGEGT come from the germline V gene. The V and J ends lost 2 bases and 12 bases, in that order; junction bases with no gene match: 0. CDR3 sequence (DNA): TGTGCCAGCAGTTACGGGACAGAACTGTTTTTT. Translated: CASSYGTELFF.

This clone was seen once. V is TRBV21-1 and J is TRBJ2-5; TRBD2 reflects the table's D call only, with no check against the DNA. TRBV21-1 is marked as a pseudogene. The CDR3 is 17 amino acids. The CDR3 reads CASSNEWTSGQRETQYF. The CDR3 nucleotides read TGTGCCAGCAGCAACGAATGGACTAGCGGGCAAAGGGAGACCCAGTACTTC.

The count of this clone is one. The rearrangement uses TRBV4-1 and TRBJ1-6; possible D gene TRBD1, 6 bases. The V gene's germline CDR1 is MGHRA and CDR2 YSYEKL. Trimming pared 0 bases from V and 14 bases from J, leaving 14 bases between. The CDR3 covers 14 residues. This CDR3 is CASSQDGRGRSLHF. DNA of the CDR3: TGCGCCAGCAGCCAAGACGGCAGGGGAAGATCCCTCCACTTT.

This chain uses TRBV19 with TRBJ1-2; 8 nucleotides line up with TRBD1. This CDR3 region has 15 residues. Per the germline V gene, CDR1 is LNHDA and CDR2 is SQIVND (reference sequence). With V trimmed by 2 bases and J by 3 bases, 5 bases remained unmatched. CDR3 residues: CASSIKDREHYGYTF. In DNA form, the CDR3 reads TGTGCCAGTAGTATAAAGGACAGGGAGCACTATGGCTACACCTTC.

The chain couples TRBV4-1 to TRBJ2-3; 10 nucleotides match TRBD2. Losses at the gene ends were 4 bases for V and 0 bases for J; bases not matched to a gene: 10. Germline V gene sequence: CDR1 MGHRA, CDR2 YSYEKL. The CDR3 loop spans 18 amino acids. The CDR3 reads CASSPRGSGGLSTDTQYF. CDR3 coding DNA: TGCGCCAGCAGCCCTCGGGGTAGCGGGGGGCTCAGCACAGATACGCAGTATTTT.

This sequence joins TRBV25-1 and TRBJ1-1; 7 bases align to TRBD1. V gave up 3 bases and J gave up 5 bases; unmatched junction bases: 9. The germline gives CDR1 MGHDK, CDR2 SYGVNS. The CDR3 runs to 15 residues. Here the CDR3 DNA reads TGTGCCAGCAGTGACTACGAACAGGGGTGGACTGAAGCTTTCTTT. Its translation is CASSDYEQGWTEAFF. Full variable domain (missing parts from reference TRBV25-1 and TRBJ1-1): EADIYQTPRYLVIGTGKKITLECSQTMGHDKMYWYQQDPGMELHLIHYSYGVNSTEKGDLSSESTVSRIRTEHFPLTLESARPSHTSQYLCASSDYEQGWTEAFFGQGTRLTVV.

The V call is TRBV11-2, the J call TRBJ2-5; D is unclear. The CDR3 has 13 amino acids. V lost 6 bases to trimming and J lost 5 bases, with 13 bases between them. From germline, CDR1 is SGHAT and CDR2 FQNNGV. The CDR3 spells CASRISSGETQYF. DNA for the CDR3: TGTGCCAGCAGAATTAGCTCCGGGGAGACCCAGTACTTC.

The chain uses TRBV19 and TRBJ2-5, with 8 bases matching TRBD2. The CDR3 extends over 13 amino acids. The junction had 8 bases not matched to a gene; V was cut back by 9 bases and J by 5 bases. From germline, CDR1 is LNHDA and CDR2 SQIVND (reference sequence). The chain's CDR3 is CASGGTSAETQYF. The CDR3 bases are TGTGCCAGCGGGGGGACTAGTGCCGAGACCCAGTACTTC.

This chain connects TRBV19 to TRBJ2-5; 13 nucleotides line up with TRBD2. CDR1 is LNHDA, CDR2 SQIVND, per germline (reference sequence). V dropped 6 bases and J dropped 1; count of bases not matched to a gene: 11. The CDR3 totals 18 residues. The CDR3 is CASRRKIGTSGVQETQYF. The CDR3 DNA follows: TGTGCCAGTAGGAGAAAGATCGGGACTAGCGGGGTCCAAGAGACCCAGTACTTC.

This clone turned up a few times. The chain carries TRBV2 and TRBJ1-2; TRBD1 matches 9 bases. The germline V gene has CDR1 SNHLY and CDR2 FYNNEI. The CDR3 has 13 amino acids. Germline trimming cut 2 bases from V and 8 bases from J; bases unmatched to any gene: 3. In DNA, the CDR3 is TGTGCCAGCAGTGAAATGGACAGGGGCGGCTACACCTTC. Protein: CASSEMDRGGYTF.

The chain couples TRBV11-2 to TRBJ2-2; TRBD2 matches at 11 bases. CDR1 and CDR2 from the germline V gene are SGHAT and FQNNGV. The V and J ends lost 3 bases and 1 base, in that order; junction bases with no gene match: 7. The CDR3 covers 18 residues. The DNA of the CDR3 is TGTGCCAGCAGCTTCCTGAGGCTAGCGGGGGGGAACACCGGGGAGCTGTTTTTT. Residues: CASSFLRLAGGNTGELFF. Based on the CDR3 plus reference TRBV11-2 and TRBJ2-2, the full variable domain is EAGVAQSPRYKIIEKRQSVAFWCNPISGHATLYWYQQILGQGPKLLIQFQNNGVVDDSQLPKDRFSAERLKGVDSTLKIQPAKLEDSAVYLCASSFLRLAGGNTGELFFGEGSRLTVL.

CDR3 nucleotide sequence: TGCAGCGTTGAAGGGTGGGGTTACAGGGAAATCACAGATACGCAGTATTTT. This translates into CSVEGWGYREITDTQYF. This sequence joins TRBV29-1 and TRBJ2-3, with D possibly matching TRBD1 (6 bases). Trimming took 1 base from V and 2 from J, leaving 19 bases between them. The CDR3 loop spans 17 amino acids. Germline loops: CDR1 SQVTM, CDR2 ANQGSEA.

The J gene is TRBJ1-6, the V gene TRBV10-1; D perhaps matches TRBD1 (6 bases). Trimming removed 3 bases at V and 8 bases at J, with 11 bases between. CDR3 size: 14 residues. Germline loops: CDR1 WNHNN, CDR2 SYGVQD (reference sequence). CDR3 DNA sequence: TGCGCCAGCAGTGATGGGGGCCAGGATTCACCCCTCCACTTT. Protein sequence: CASSDGGQDSPLHF.

The gene calls are TRBV12-3 or TRBV12-4 and TRBJ2-5; TRBD2 is a possible D gene (6 bases). The V and J ends lost 3 bases and 5 bases respectively, with 10 bases between them. The CDR3 contains 13 residues. DNA of the CDR3: TGTGCCAGCAGTTTTCGGAGGGACGAGACCCAGTACTTC. Protein product: CASSFRRDETQYF.

The V and J genes are TRBV7-8 and TRBJ1-2; D remains unclear. This CDR3 region has 15 residues. Germline CDR1 reads SGHVS; CDR2 reads FQNEAQ. V lost 5 bases and J lost 0, with 13 bases in between. CDR3 nucleotides: TGTGCCAGCAGCGCCTCTGAGAGAACTAACTATGGCTACACCTTC. Its translation: CASSASERTNYGYTF.

This clone appeared a single time. The chain carries TRBV7-9 and TRBJ1-1; D unclear. Between the trimmed V and J ends, which lost 5 bases and 3 bases, there was a span of 19 bases. The germline gives CDR1 SEHNR, CDR2 FQNEAQ (reference sequence). The CDR3 covers 16 residues. The CDR3 loop is CASSVRNLGEDTEAFF. CDR3 coding DNA: TGTGCCAGCAGCGTCCGCAACCTCGGGGAGGACACTGAAGCTTTCTTT. Combining the CDR3 with reference TRBV7-9 and TRBJ1-1 gives the whole variable domain DTGVSQNPRHKITKRGQNVTFRCDPISEHNRLYWYRQTLGQGPEFLTYFQNEAQLEKSRLLSDRFSAERPKGSFSTLEIQRTEQGDSAMYLCASSVRNLGEDTEAFFGQGTRLTVV.

The chain uses TRBV11-2 and TRBJ1-2; D remains unclear. V was pared by 5 bases and J by 1 base, with 8 bases between. This CDR3 has 13 amino acids. Germline V CDR1 and CDR2: SGHAT, FQNNGV. DNA for the CDR3: TGTGCCAGCAGCCTGGGCAGTAACTATGGCTACACCTTC. Translated: CASSLGSNYGYTF.